The 23 T cell receptor beta chains listed next were all sequenced from one sample in a study of regulatory T cells in long-lasting Graves disease. Library construction for TCR beta used iRepertoire HTBI primers and Arm-PCR of CDR3 regions. TCRdb passed the multiplex PCR reads through MiXCR, listing each CDR3 protein once. The data hold 500,000 to 700,000 distinct CDR3 sequences, with approximately 15% observed a single time. Documented time point: newly diagnosed GD, antithyroid drugs for less than 3 months. Researchers made the TCR library from RNA that was extracted from PBMCs. The same data also contributed to another study, on T cells in Graves' hyperthyroidism and ophthalmopathy.

This specimen was peripheral blood mononuclear cells (PBMCs), taken at new diagnosis, from a patient treated with antithyroid drugs. The receptors here all came from a woman aged 25-40 years with Graves disease.

Concerning this clonotype itself: This may be a read error: a much more frequent sequence differs by one nucleotide. This chain joins TRBV20-1 and TRBJ2-5, with a weak D call TRBD1 (7 bases). This CDR3 has 13 amino acids. Germline CDR1 and CDR2: DFQATT and SNEGSKA (reference sequence). CDR3 sequence (DNA): TGCAGTGCAGATCGACAGGGAGGCGAGACCCAGCACTTC. As protein: CSADRQGGETQHF.

Points on this clonotype: This sequence may be a read error, since a much larger clone differs from it by one base. V usage is TRBV20-1 and J usage is TRBJ2-3; tentative D call: TRBD1 (6 bases). The end of the DNA aligns better with TRBJ2-7, so the J call may be wrong. This CDR3 has 14 amino acids. The germline V gene has CDR1 DFQATT and CDR2 SNEGSKA (reference sequence). CDR3 residues: CSARVNRVYDEQYF. DNA for the CDR3: TGCAGTGCTAGAGTAAACAGGGTTTACGACGAGCAGTACTTC.

The sample holds a few counts of this clonotype. This chain uses TRBV20-1 with TRBJ1-2, with 7 bases fitting TRBD1. V was pared by 0 bases and J by 7 bases, with 8 bases of the junction left unmatched. This CDR3 comprises 14 residues. Germline CDR1 is DFQATT and CDR2 is SNEGSKA (reference sequence). This CDR3 is CSARDRGLRGGYTF. CDR3 DNA: TGCAGTGCTAGAGATAGGGGGCTAAGAGGTGGCTACACCTTC.

The sample holds a few counts of this clonotype. In DNA, the CDR3 is TGTGCCAGCAGCCAAGGGAGTGCAACTAATGAAAAACTGTTTTTT. Its protein product is CASSQGSATNEKLFF. This chain uses TRBV4-2 with TRBJ1-4; no reliable D call. The CDR3 is 15 residues long. Germline CDR1 reads LGHNA; CDR2 reads YNFKEQ. The V and J ends lost 1 base and 0 bases respectively, with 6 bases between them.

This clonotype was counted ten times or more. The chain couples TRBV18 to TRBJ2-7; tentative D call: TRBD1 (6 bases). Germline-derived CDR1 and CDR2 are KGHSH and LQKENI. V dropped 6 bases and J dropped 3 bases, with 18 bases sitting between them. This CDR3 comprises 15 residues. For the CDR3, the DNA is TGTGCCAGCTCCCGAACGGGACAAACTAACTACGAGCAGTACTTC. The encoded protein is CASSRTGQTNYEQYF.

This clonotype was observed a single time. This may arise from a read error, as a much more abundant clone is one base away. The chain has TRBV27 and TRBJ2-7, with 8 bases fitting TRBD1. From germline, CDR1 is MNHEY and CDR2 SMNVEV (reference sequence). The CDR3 runs to 16 residues. The V segment lost 8 bases and the J segment 2 bases; nucleotides outside the gene matches: 14. CDR3 DNA sequence: TGTGCCAGCGGTTATTTTGGCGGACAGGGTCCCTACGAGCAGTACTTC. This sequence encodes CASGYFGGQGPYEQYF.

This clonotype was seen more than once but under ten times. The rearrangement uses TRBV9 and TRBJ2-3; the D is unclear. The germline V gene encodes CDR1 SGDLS and CDR2 YYNGEE. V dropped 0 bases and J dropped 0 bases, with 11 bases sitting between them. CDR3 length: 16 residues. The CDR3 reads CASSVVGTASTDTQYF. The DNA of the CDR3 is TGTGCCAGCAGCGTAGTCGGAACAGCTAGCACAGATACGCAGTATTTT.

This clonotype was observed a few times. The chain joins TRBV7-9 to TRBJ2-4; a possible D gene is TRBD2 (5 bases). Looked up from germline, CDR1 is SEHNR and CDR2 is FQNEAQ (reference sequence). This CDR3 is 14 amino acids long. V was trimmed by 5 bases and J by 6 bases, leaving 14 bases between them. The CDR3 nucleotides read TGTGCCAGCAGCGAGAGGGCTGCTGGAAACATTCAGTACTTC. Translating it yields CASSERAAGNIQYF.

The chain couples TRBV20-1 to TRBJ1-2, with D perhaps TRBD1 (6 bases). Germline CDR1 DFQATT, CDR2 SNEGSKA (reference sequence). Trimming left V 7 bases short and J 4 bases short, with 16 bases between. This CDR3 is 13 amino acids long. CDR3 nucleotides: TGCAGTGGGGGACTGGGGGCGGGCTATGGCTACACCTTC. It encodes CSGGLGAGYGYTF.

The rearrangement uses TRBV13 and TRBJ2-7; possible D gene TRBD2, 6 bases. Trimming took off 5 bases at V and 2 bases at J, with 13 bases between the two ends. CDR1 PRHDT and CDR2 FYEKMQ come from the germline V gene (reference sequence). The CDR3 has 14 residues. CDR3: CASSGGAATYEQYF. In DNA, the CDR3 is TGTGCCAGCAGCGGCGGGGCTGCCACCTACGAGCAGTACTTC.

The DNA of the CDR3 is TGTGCCAGCAGTTTGGTCGAGGGTGGTGTTGGCTACACCTTC. It is translated as CASSLVEGGVGYTF. The V call is TRBV12-3 or TRBV12-4, the J call TRBJ1-2, with D hard to call. The length of the CDR3 is 14 residues. Trimming shortened V by 3 bases and J by 7 bases, and 15 bases separated the two germline ends.

For this clonotype: With only one base between it and a far larger clone, this is likely a read error. The chain employs TRBV28 and TRBJ2-4, with D perhaps TRBD2 (6 bases). V lost 3 bases and J 13 bases, leaving 22 bases between the germline ends. This CDR3 is 15 amino acids long. Germline CDR1 is MDHEN and CDR2 is SYDVKM. The CDR3 spells CASSFGGKTYNEQYF. Here the CDR3 DNA reads TGTGCCAGCAGTTTCGGCGGGAAGACCTACAATGAGCAGTACTTC.

This clonotype appeared many times. The chain joins TRBV6-1 to TRBJ1-1; no reliable D call. CDR1 is MNHNS and CDR2 is SASEGT in the germline V gene. The CDR3 covers 18 residues. V was trimmed by 5 bases and J by 1 base, leaving 23 bases between them. CDR3 sequence reads: CASSPVRYTDWKNTEAFF. The CDR3 bases are TGTGCCAGCAGTCCAGTGAGGTATACGGACTGGAAGAACACTGAAGCTTTCTTT.

This clonotype showed up many times. The J gene is TRBJ1-2, the V gene TRBV2; TRBD1 matches at 7 bases. Germline CDR1 SNHLY, CDR2 FYNNEI. V gave up 8 bases and J gave up 2 bases; unmatched junction bases: 11. The CDR3 length is 15 residues. CDR3 protein: CASGAQGLVNYGYTF. CDR3 bases: TGTGCCAGCGGGGCACAGGGGCTCGTCAACTATGGCTACACCTTC.

The sample holds a few counts of this clonotype. The chain combines TRBV30 with TRBJ2-2; D is ambiguous. Germline lookup yields CDR1 GTSNPN and CDR2 SVGIG (reference sequence). CDR3 length: 11 residues. The V end lost 1 base, the J end lost 3 bases, and 0 bases lay between the germline ends. In nucleotides, the CDR3 is TGTGCCTGGAGTGACACCGGGGAGCTGTTTTTT. This gives the protein CAWSDTGELFF.

The rearrangement links TRBV3-1 to TRBJ2-7, with D possibly being TRBD2 (7 bases). Looked up from germline, CDR1 is LGHDT and CDR2 is YNNKEL (reference sequence). The germline V and J ends were trimmed by 1 base and 5 bases, with 15 bases remaining between them. The CDR3 has 15 residues. The CDR3 is CASSQAARGGNEQYF. For the CDR3, the DNA is TGTGCCAGCAGCCAAGCGGCGAGGGGGGGAAACGAGCAGTACTTC.

In its sample, this clonotype was seen many times. The rearrangement links TRBV27 to TRBJ1-5; D unresolved. Germline lookup yields CDR1 MNHEY and CDR2 SMNVEV (reference sequence). Trimming stripped 4 bases from V and 7 bases from J, with 14 bases between. The CDR3 is 14 residues long. CDR3 sequence reads: CASSSPTRGQPQHF. As DNA, the CDR3 is TGTGCCAGCAGTTCCCCAACCAGAGGGCAGCCCCAGCATTTT.

This clonotype was recorded many times. The chain joins TRBV5-1 to TRBJ1-2, with TRBD1 matching over 10 bases. Germline CDR1 is SGHRS and CDR2 is YFSETQ. The CDR3 is 15 residues long. The junction had 7 bases not matched to a gene; V was cut back by 4 bases and J by 4 bases. CDR3 nucleotides: TGCGCCAGCAGCCCCGGGACAGGGGAGTCCTATGGCTACACCTTC. Protein sequence: CASSPGTGESYGYTF.

The gene calls are TRBV7-3 and TRBJ2-7; no clear D. The germline V gene has CDR1 SGHTA and CDR2 FQGTGA. The CDR3 covers 13 residues. With 4 bases removed from V and 3 bases from J, the gap between germline ends came to 10 bases. CDR3 in amino acids: CASSSLDGYEQYF. CDR3 DNA sequence: TGTGCCAGCAGCTCGCTGGACGGCTACGAGCAGTACTTC.

This clonotype was seen many times. The rearrangement uses TRBV19 and TRBJ1-5; a weak D match, TRBD1 (5 bases). CDR1 and CDR2 from the germline V gene are LNHDA and SQIVND (reference sequence). V was clipped by 7 bases and J by 4 bases, with 17 bases between them. The CDR3 runs 15 residues. Written as DNA, the CDR3 is TGTGCCAGTACCGCCCTTGACAGCCGAAATCAGCCCCAGCATTTT. Encoded protein: CASTALDSRNQPQHF.

The chain is built from TRBV11-3 and TRBJ2-5; 7 bases align to TRBD1. V was pared by 5 bases and J by 0 bases, with 6 bases of the junction left unmatched. In germline, CDR1 is SGHNT, CDR2 YENEEA. This CDR3 is 15 amino acids long. CDR3 amino acids: CASSQGDSYQETQYF. CDR3 nucleotide sequence: TGTGCCAGCAGCCAGGGGGATTCCTACCAAGAGACCCAGTACTTC.

This clonotype was detected only a few times. The chain recombines TRBV7-8 with TRBJ2-5; D possibly corresponds to TRBD2 (6 bases). This CDR3 has 17 residues. The V end lost 1 base, the J end lost 2 bases, and 17 bases lay between the germline ends. In germline, CDR1 is SGHVS, CDR2 FQNEAQ. CDR3 sequence (DNA): TGTGCCAGCAGCTTAGGGCCCCCGGGGGTTGGACAAGAGACCCAGTACTTC. Its protein is CASSLGPPGVGQETQYF.

The chain recombines TRBV3-1 with TRBJ1-2; no clear D gene. The CDR3 sequence is 13 residues long. V was shortened by 2 bases and J by 4 bases, with 8 bases between the two germline ends. Germline V CDR1 and CDR2: LGHDT, YNNKEL (reference sequence). CDR3 in DNA: TGTGCCAGCAGCCAAACTCGGATCTATGGCTACACCTTC. Translation gives CASSQTRIYGYTF.